This T cell receptor (beta chain) was recovered during a study of chemoradiotherapy in HPV16-positive cancers. Overall study: Functional T-cell assays on two HPV16-positive patients' cells defined candidate HPV-specific clones and common TCR motifs.

Overall study results and limits: Functional assays defining HPV-specific T cells used only two HPV16-positive patients. Non-HPV-specific T cells did not expand in tumors during treatment, whereas candidate HPV-specific clones and E7-related motifs did.

Over chemoradiotherapy, repertoires were sampled more than once. The assay was immunoSEQ multiplex PCR, and TCRdb's table has in-frame clones only and misses some. Among some 16,000 clones listed, roughly 79% were seen once. As to this clone: The antigen remains unidentified.

The CDR3 is made up of 16 amino acids. V gave up 7 bases and J gave up 1 base, with 16 bases separating them. Looked up from germline, CDR1 is MDHEN and CDR2 is SYDVKM. The rearrangement joins TRBV28 to TRBJ1-4; TRBD1 is a possible D gene (6 bases). This material was obtained from a patient who underwent chemoradiotherapy. The origin of this receptor is a human donor with HPV-associated anogenital cancer. The chain's CDR3 is CASTIGGGQTNEKLFF. CDR3 nucleotide sequence: TGTGCCAGCACCATAGGAGGGGGGCAAACTAATGAAAAACTGTTTTTT. Supplemented by reference TRBV28 and TRBJ1-4, the full variable domain reads DVKVTQSSRYLVKRTGEKVFLECVQDMDHENMFWYRQDPGLGLRLIYFSYDVKMKEKGDIPEGYSVSREKKERFSLILESASTNQTSMYLCASTIGGGQTNEKLFFGSGTQLSVL.